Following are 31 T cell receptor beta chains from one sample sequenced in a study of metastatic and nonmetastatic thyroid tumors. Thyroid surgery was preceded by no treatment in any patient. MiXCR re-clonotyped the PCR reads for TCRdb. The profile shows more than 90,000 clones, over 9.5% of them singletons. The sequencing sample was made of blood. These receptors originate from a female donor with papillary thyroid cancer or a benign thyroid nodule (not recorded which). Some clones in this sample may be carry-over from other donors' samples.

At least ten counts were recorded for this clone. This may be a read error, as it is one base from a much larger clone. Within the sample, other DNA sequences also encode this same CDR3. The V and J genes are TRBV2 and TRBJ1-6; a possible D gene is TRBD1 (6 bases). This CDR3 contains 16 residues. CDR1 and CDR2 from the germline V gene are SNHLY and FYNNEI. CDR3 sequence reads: CASKRTDLSYNSPLHF. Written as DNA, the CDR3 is TGTGCCAGCAAACGGACAGACCTCTCCTATAACTCACCCCTCCACTTT.

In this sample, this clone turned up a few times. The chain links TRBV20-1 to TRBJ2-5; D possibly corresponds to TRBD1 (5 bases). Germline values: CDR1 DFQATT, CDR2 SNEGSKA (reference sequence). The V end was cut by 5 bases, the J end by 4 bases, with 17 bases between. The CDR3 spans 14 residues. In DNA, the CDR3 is TGCAGTGCTTCCCCGTTGACAGCCCGAGAGACCCAGTACTTC. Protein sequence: CSASPLTARETQYF.

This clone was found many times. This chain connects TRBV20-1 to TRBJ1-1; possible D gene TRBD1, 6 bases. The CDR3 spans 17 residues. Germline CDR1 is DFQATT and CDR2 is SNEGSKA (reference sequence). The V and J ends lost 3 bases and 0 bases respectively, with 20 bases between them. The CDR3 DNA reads TGCAGTGCTAGGGGTGGGGGCCCTAATCTTCTGAACACTGAAGCTTTCTTT. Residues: CSARGGGPNLLNTEAFF.

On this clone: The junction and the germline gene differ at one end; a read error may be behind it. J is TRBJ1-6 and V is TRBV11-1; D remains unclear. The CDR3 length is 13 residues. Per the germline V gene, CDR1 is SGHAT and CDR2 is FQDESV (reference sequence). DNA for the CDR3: TGTGACAGCAGCTTGGTAAGGAGCTCACCCCTCCACTTT. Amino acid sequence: CDSSLVRSSPLHF.

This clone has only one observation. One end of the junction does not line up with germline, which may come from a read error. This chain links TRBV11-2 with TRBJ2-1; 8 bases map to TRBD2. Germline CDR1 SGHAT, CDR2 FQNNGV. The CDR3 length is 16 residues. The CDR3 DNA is TGTGCCAGCAGCTTGTCTGGGACTAGAGGCCACAATGGGCAGTTCTTC. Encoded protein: CASSLSGTRGHNGQFF.

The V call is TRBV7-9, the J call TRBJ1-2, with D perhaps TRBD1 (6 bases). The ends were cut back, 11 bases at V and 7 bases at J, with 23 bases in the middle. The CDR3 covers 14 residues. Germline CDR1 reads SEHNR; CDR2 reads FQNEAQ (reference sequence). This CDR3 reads CAVGAQLGGAGYTF. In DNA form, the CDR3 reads TGTGCCGTCGGAGCTCAATTGGGGGGGGCTGGCTACACCTTC.

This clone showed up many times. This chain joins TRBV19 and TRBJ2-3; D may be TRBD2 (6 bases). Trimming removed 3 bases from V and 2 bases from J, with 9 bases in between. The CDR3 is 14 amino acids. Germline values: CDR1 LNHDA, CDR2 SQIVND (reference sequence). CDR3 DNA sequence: TGTGCCAGTAGTATCCAGGGACTCACAGATACGCAGTATTTT. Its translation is CASSIQGLTDTQYF.

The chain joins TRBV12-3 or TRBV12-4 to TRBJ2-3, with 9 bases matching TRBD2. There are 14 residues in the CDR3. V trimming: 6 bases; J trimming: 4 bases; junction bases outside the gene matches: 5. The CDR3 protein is CASRGGGAPDTQYF. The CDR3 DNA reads TGTGCCAGCAGGGGCGGGGGGGCCCCAGATACGCAGTATTTT.

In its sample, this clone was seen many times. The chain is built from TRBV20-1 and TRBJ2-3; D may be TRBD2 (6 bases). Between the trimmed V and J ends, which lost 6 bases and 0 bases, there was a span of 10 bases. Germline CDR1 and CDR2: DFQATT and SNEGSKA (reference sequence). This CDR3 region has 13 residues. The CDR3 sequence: CSAPTSSTDTQYF. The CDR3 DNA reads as TGCAGTGCCCCGACTAGTAGCACAGATACGCAGTATTTT.

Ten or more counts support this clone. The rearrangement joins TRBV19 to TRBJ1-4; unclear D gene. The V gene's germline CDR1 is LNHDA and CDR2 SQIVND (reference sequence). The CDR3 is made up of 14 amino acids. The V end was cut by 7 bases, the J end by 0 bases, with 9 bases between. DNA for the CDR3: TGTGCCAGTAACAGACCCGCAACTAATGAAAAACTGTTTTTT. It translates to CASNRPATNEKLFF.

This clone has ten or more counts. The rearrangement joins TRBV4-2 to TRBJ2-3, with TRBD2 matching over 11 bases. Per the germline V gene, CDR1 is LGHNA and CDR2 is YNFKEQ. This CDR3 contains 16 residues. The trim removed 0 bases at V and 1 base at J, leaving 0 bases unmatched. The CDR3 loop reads CASSQETSGGTDTQYF. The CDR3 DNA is TGTGCCAGCAGCCAAGAGACTAGCGGGGGCACAGATACGCAGTATTTT.

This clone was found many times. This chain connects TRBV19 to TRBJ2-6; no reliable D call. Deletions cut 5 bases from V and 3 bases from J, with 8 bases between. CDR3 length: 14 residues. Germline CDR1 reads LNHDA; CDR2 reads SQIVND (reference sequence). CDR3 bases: TGTGCCAGTAGTCTCGCTCTTGGGGCCAACGTCCTGACTTTC. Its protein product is CASSLALGANVLTF.

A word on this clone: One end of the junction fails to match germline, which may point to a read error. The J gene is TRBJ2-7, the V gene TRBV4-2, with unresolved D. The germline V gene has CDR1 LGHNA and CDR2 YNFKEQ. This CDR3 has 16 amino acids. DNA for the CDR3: TGTGCCAGCAGCCAAGTAGGACCCGGTCAGGTGAGCGAGCAGTGCTTC. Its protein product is CASSQVGPGQVSEQCF.

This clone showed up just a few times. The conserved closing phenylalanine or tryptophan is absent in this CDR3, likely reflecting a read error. The chain's CDR3 is CVSRTAQPGVGNGYTS. The CDR3, as DNA: TGTGTCAGCAGAACCGCCCAGCCCGGGGTGGGTAATGGCTACACCTCC. The chain is built from TRBV28 and TRBJ1-2; D is uncertain. From germline, CDR1 is MDHEN and CDR2 SYDVKM. The CDR3 is 16 residues long.

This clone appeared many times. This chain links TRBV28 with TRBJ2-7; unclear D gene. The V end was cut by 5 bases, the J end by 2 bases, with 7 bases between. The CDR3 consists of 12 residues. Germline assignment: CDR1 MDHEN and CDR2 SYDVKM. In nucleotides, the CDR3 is TGTGCCAGCAGTCCCACGGCCTACGAGCAGTACTTC. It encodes CASSPTAYEQYF.

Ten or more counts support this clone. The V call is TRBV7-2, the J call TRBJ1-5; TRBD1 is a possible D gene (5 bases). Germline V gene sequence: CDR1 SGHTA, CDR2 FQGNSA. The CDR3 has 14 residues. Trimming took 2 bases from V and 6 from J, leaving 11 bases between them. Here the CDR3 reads CASSLLGEAQPQHF. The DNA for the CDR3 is TGTGCCAGCAGCTTACTAGGGGAAGCTCAGCCCCAGCATTTT. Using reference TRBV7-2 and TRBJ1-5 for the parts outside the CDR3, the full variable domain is GAGVSQSPSNKVTEKGKDVELRCDPISGHTALYWYRQSLGQGLEFLIYFQGNSAPDKSGLPSDRFSAERTGGSVSTLTIQRTQQEDSAVYLCASSLLGEAQPQHFGDGTRLSIL.

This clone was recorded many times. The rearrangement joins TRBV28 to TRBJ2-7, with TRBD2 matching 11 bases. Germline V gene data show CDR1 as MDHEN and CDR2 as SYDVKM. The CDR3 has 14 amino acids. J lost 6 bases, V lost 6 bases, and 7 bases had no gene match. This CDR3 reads CASSPTSGGGEQYF. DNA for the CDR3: TGTGCCAGCAGCCCTACTAGCGGGGGTGGCGAGCAGTACTTC.

The CDR3 bases are TGTGCCAGCAGCTCCTCCGGGGAATCACCCCTCCACTTT. Translated: CASSSSGESPLHF. This chain links TRBV7-3 with TRBJ1-6; D not resolved. The germline gives CDR1 SGHTA, CDR2 FQGTGA. Trimming cost V 4 bases and J 10 bases, with 11 bases left between them. This CDR3 has 13 amino acids.

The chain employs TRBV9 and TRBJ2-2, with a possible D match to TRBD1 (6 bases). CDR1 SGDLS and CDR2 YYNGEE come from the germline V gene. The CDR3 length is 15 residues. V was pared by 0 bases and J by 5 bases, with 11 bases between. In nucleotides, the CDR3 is TGTGCCAGCAGCGTAGCTCCAGGGGAGACCGGGGAGCTGTTTTTT. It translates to CASSVAPGETGELFF.

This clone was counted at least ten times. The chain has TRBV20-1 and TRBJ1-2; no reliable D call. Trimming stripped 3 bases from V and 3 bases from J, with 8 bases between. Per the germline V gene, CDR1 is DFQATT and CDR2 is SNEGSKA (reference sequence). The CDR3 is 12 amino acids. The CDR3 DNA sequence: TGCAGTGCTAGCCTCTCTGACTATGGCTACACCTTC. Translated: CSASLSDYGYTF.

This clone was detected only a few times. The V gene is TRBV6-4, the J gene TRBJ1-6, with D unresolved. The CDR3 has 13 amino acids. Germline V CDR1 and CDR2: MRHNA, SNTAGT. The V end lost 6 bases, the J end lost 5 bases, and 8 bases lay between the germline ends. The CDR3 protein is CASSEKNNSPLHF. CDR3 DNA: TGTGCCAGCAGCGAGAAAAATAATTCACCCCTCCACTTT.

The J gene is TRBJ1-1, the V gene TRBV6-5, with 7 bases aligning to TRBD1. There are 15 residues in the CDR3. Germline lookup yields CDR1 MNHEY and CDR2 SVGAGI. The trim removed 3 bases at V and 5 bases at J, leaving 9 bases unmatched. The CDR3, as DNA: TGTGCCAGCAGTTATTCTAGGGGGCATTTAACTGAAGCTTTCTTT. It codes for CASSYSRGHLTEAFF.

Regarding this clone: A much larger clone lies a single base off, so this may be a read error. The CDR3 DNA reads TGTGCCAGCAGCTCTCCTACTAGCGGGCAAGAGGCCCAGTACTTC. Translated, it gives CASSSPTSGQEAQYF. The chain links TRBV7-8 to TRBJ2-5; 9 positions match TRBD2. Germline V lookup: CDR1 SGHVS, CDR2 FQNEAQ. CDR3 size: 15 residues.

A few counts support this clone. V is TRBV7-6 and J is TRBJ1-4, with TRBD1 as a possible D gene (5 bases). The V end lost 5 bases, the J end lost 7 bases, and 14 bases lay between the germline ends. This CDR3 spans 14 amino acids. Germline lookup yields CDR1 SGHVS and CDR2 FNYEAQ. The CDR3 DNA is TGTGCCAGCAGCCTGGGACCCTCTCCTGAAAAACTGTTTTTT. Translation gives CASSLGPSPEKLFF. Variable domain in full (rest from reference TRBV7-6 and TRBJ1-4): GAGVSQSPRYKVTKRGQDVALRCDPISGHVSLYWYRQALGQGPEFLTYFNYEAQQDKSGLPNDRFSAERPEGSISTLTIQRTEQRDSAMYRCASSLGPSPEKLFFGSGTQLSVL.

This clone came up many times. In DNA, the CDR3 is TGTGCCAGCAGAAGGACAGGGGGCACGGTAACAAATGAGCAGTTCTTC. As protein: CASRRTGGTVTNEQFF. The chain joins TRBV12-3 or TRBV12-4 to TRBJ2-1, with TRBD1 identical over 11 bases. V gave up 6 bases and J gave up 7 bases; unmatched junction bases: 11. The CDR3 has 16 amino acids.

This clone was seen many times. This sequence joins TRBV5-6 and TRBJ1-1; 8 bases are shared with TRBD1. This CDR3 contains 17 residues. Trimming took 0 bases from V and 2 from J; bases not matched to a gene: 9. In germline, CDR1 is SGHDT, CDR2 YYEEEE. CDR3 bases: TGTGCCAGCAGCTTGGGTAGTTTGGGGACAGGCAACACTGAAGCTTTCTTT. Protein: CASSLGSLGTGNTEAFF.

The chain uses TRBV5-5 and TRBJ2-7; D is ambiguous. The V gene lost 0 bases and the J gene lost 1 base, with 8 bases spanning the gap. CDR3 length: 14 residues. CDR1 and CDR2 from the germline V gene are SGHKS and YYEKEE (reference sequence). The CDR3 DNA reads TGTGCCAGCAGCTTGGTTGGCATATCCTACGAGCAGTACTTC. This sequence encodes CASSLVGISYEQYF.

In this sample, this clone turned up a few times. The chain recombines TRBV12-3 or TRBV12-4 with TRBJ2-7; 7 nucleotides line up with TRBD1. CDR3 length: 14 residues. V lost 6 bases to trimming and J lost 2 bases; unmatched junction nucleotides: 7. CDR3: CASRGDSGPYEQYF. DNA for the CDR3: TGTGCCAGCAGGGGGGACAGCGGACCCTACGAGCAGTACTTC.

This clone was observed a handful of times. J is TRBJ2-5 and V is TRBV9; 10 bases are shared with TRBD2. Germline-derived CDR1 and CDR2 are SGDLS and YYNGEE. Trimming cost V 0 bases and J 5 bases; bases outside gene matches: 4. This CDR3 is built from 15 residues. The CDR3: CASSVAAGGPETQYF. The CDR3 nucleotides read TGTGCCAGCAGCGTAGCAGCGGGAGGGCCCGAGACCCAGTACTTC.

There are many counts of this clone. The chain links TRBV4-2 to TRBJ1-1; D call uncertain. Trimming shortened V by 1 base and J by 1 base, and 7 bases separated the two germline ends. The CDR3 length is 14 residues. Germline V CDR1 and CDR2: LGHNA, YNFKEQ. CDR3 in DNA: TGTGCCAGCAGCCAAGGTGGTAGGAACACTGAAGCTTTCTTT. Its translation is CASSQGGRNTEAFF.

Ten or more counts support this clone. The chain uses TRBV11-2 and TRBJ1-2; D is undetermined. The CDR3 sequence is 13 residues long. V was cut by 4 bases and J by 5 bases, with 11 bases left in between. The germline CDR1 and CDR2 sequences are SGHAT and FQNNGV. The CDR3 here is CASSYSGDYGYTF. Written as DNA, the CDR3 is TGTGCCAGCAGCTACAGTGGGGATTATGGCTACACCTTC.